Below are 8 T cell receptor beta chains sequenced from a single sample in a study of blood T cell repertoires in COVID-19 (dated by TCRdb to the early 2020s). The library was generated by the immunoSEQ multiplex PCR assay. TCRdb stores this immuneACCESS table with in-frame sequences only. Part of the clones is absent; in the studies checked, under half of the shortfall reflects unresolved V genes, and no reason is known for the rest. This sample is represented by 200,000 to 250,000 clones; approximately 80% of them were singletons. The top ten clonotypes cover about 2% of the sample. Sequencing was carried out using peripheral blood. The receptors derive from a man in his thirties or forties who had recovered from COVID-19.

The chain couples TRBV9 to TRBJ1-2, with 10 bases that match TRBD1. V dropped 1 base and J dropped 6; count of bases not matched to a gene: 6. The length of the CDR3 is 15 residues. Germline V gene sequence: CDR1 SGDLS, CDR2 YYNGEE. The DNA of the CDR3 is TGTGCCAGCAGCGTATCGGGACAGGGGAAGGATGGCTACACCTTC. It specifies CASSVSGQGKDGYTF.

The chain uses TRBV9 and TRBJ2-7; 9 bases line up with TRBD2. The V gene's germline CDR1 is SGDLS and CDR2 YYNGEE. The CDR3 is 15 amino acids. The V gene end was trimmed by 4 bases and the J gene end by 2 bases; junction bases not matched to a gene: 7. CDR3 amino acids: CASSPYLAGPYEQYF. CDR3 coding DNA: TGTGCCAGCAGCCCCTACCTAGCGGGGCCCTACGAGCAGTACTTC.

J is TRBJ2-3 and V is TRBV25-1; D perhaps matches TRBD2 (7 bases). In germline, CDR1 is MGHDK, CDR2 SYGVNS. Deletions cut 6 bases from V and 2 bases from J, with 12 bases between. The CDR3 extends over 14 amino acids. CDR3 sequence (DNA): TGTGCCAGCAGGGGGGGGCTAGCCACAGATACGCAGTATTTT. Amino acid sequence: CASRGGLATDTQYF.

V is TRBV9 and J is TRBJ2-3; possible D gene TRBD1, 5 bases. This CDR3 is 13 amino acids long. CDR1 and CDR2 (germline): SGDLS, YYNGEE. Deletions cut 4 bases from V and 5 bases from J, with 11 bases between. In nucleotides, the CDR3 is TGTGCCAGCAGCCCCCAGGGCGGAGATACGCAGTATTTT. It specifies CASSPQGGDTQYF.

This rearrangement joins TRBV10-2 to TRBJ2-7; the match to TRBD2 covers 7 bases. Per germline, CDR1 WSHSY and CDR2 SAAADI. The length of the CDR3 is 14 residues. Trimming at V came to 4 bases and at J to 0 bases, leaving 3 bases not matched to a gene. The CDR3 DNA reads as TGCGCCAGCAGTGCAGCGGGGACCTCCTACGAGCAGTACTTC. Translated, it gives CASSAAGTSYEQYF.

This chain links TRBV28 with TRBJ2-7; no definite D call. This CDR3 is 11 amino acids long. CDR1 and CDR2 from the germline V gene are MDHEN and SYDVKM. The V end lost 5 bases, the J end lost 4 bases, and 6 bases lay between the germline ends. The chain's CDR3 is CASSTIYEQYF. The CDR3, as DNA: TGTGCCAGCAGTACAATTTACGAGCAGTACTTC.

The chain has TRBV6-6 and TRBJ1-5; tentative D call: TRBD1 (5 bases). V was cut by 2 bases and J by 7 bases, with 12 bases left in between. CDR1 is MNHNY and CDR2 is SVGAGI in the germline V gene (reference sequence). This CDR3 is built from 14 residues. In DNA, the CDR3 is TGTGCCAGCAGTTACCAGGGCTTGGAGCAGCCCCAGCATTTT. Translated, it gives CASSYQGLEQPQHF.

The sample holds a few counts of this clone. The V gene is TRBV7-9, the J gene TRBJ1-4; a weak D match, TRBD1 (6 bases). Germline CDR1 and CDR2: SEHNR and FQNEAQ (reference sequence). The CDR3 totals 12 residues. Trimming removed 2 bases at V and 12 bases at J, with 10 bases between. The CDR3 bases are TGTGCCAGCAGCTTATTGGCAGGGGAACTGTTTTTT. Translated: CASSLLAGELFF.